A selection of T cell receptor beta chains follows, all from one sample in a study of cytomegalovirus exposure and HLA in healthy donors. Assay used: immunoSEQ multiplex PCR; TCRdb lists only in-frame clones, some missing. The sample carries more than 150,000 clones, about 82% recorded once. Input material: PBMCs. These receptors originate from a woman aged 25 to 39 in good health and CMV-seronegative. CDR3s include the opening cysteine and the closing phenylalanine or tryptophan. The order of the fields is D gene, CDR3 length, V gene, clone size, J gene, CDR3 protein, CDR3 DNA. A D gene is named only where the DNA matches it firmly. Clone size is given for some rows only: seen once, a few or many times, or a class if the clone is expanded.

TRBD2	15	TRBV27	.	TRBJ2-7	CASSGGRGLGNEQYF	TGTGCCAGCAGTGGCGGGAGGGGCCTCGGGAACGAGCAGTACTTC
.	13	TRBV4-1	.	TRBJ2-1	CASSLRLDNEQFF	TGCGCCAGCAGCCTGCGACTAGACAATGAGCAGTTCTTC
.	12	TRBV15	.	TRBJ1-1	CATSNMNTEAFF	TGTGCCACCAGCAATATGAACACTGAAGCTTTCTTT
.	14	TRBV2	once	TRBJ1-2	CASSHKTGVGGYTF	TGTGCCAGCAGCCACAAGACAGGCGTGGGCGGCTACACCTTC
.	10	TRBV30	few	TRBJ2-3	CAWGQDTQYF	TGTGCCTGGGGGCAAGATACGCAGTATTTT
.	14	TRBV30	.	TRBJ1-1	CACMDSFMNTEAFF	TGTGCCTGTATGGACAGCTTCATGAACACTGAAGCTTTCTTT
TRBD1	15	TRBV7-8	.	TRBJ2-7	CASSLATDRDYEQYF	TGTGCCAGCAGCTTAGCGACGGACAGGGACTACGAGCAGTACTTC
.	17	TRBV18	.	TRBJ1-2	CASSPRFSGIYNYGYTF	TGTGCCAGCTCACCACGGTTTTCAGGGATTTATAACTATGGCTACACCTTC
TRBD1	16	TRBV9	.	TRBJ2-7	CASSPGTGADFYEQYF	TGTGCCAGCAGCCCCGGGACAGGGGCGGATTTTTACGAGCAGTACTTC
.	15	TRBV18	.	TRBJ1-5	CASSRRGDSNQPQHF	TGTGCCAGCTCACGGAGGGGCGATAGCAATCAGCCCCAGCATTTT
TRBD1	17	TRBV4-3	.	TRBJ2-6	CASSRRTGIPGANVLTF	TGCGCCAGCAGCCGTAGGACAGGGATCCCTGGGGCCAACGTCCTGACTTTC
.	14	TRBV9	.	TRBJ2-2	CASSVAGDTGELFF	TGTGCCAGCAGCGTAGCAGGGGACACCGGGGAGCTGTTTTTT
.	12	TRBV14	once	TRBJ2-7	CASSQGWTSRYF	TGTGCCAGCAGCCAAGGCTGGACATCACGGTACTTC
.	17	TRBV11-2	.	TRBJ1-1	CASSLGRQGLFYTEAFF	TGTGCCAGCAGCTTAGGTCGGCAGGGCCTATTCTACACTGAAGCTTTCTTT
.	13	TRBV11-3	.	TRBJ1-3	CASSSRVGNTIYF	TGTGCCAGCAGCTCGCGGGTCGGAAACACCATATATTTT
.	15	TRBV15	.	TRBJ1-1	CATSRGPGLNTEAFF	TGTGCCACCAGCAGAGGTCCGGGTCTGAACACTGAAGCTTTCTTT
.	17	TRBV14	.	TRBJ1-6	CASSQDLLSSYNSPLHF	TGTGCCAGCAGCCAAGATCTTCTGAGCTCCTATAATTCACCCCTCCACTTT
.	15	TRBV25-1	.	TRBJ1-1	CASSTIGQTNTEAFF	TGTGCCAGCAGTACTATCGGACAGACGAACACTGAAGCTTTCTTT
.	14	TRBV7-3	.	TRBJ1-6	CASSLTATLSPLHF	TGTGCCAGCAGCTTAACGGCCACACTATCACCCCTCCACTTT
.	16	TRBV9	.	TRBJ1-5	CASSVGSGNSNQPQHF	TGTGCCAGCAGCGTAGGGTCAGGGAATAGCAATCAGCCCCAGCATTTT
.	16	TRBV4-1	.	TRBJ2-7	CASSQDLSGTTFEQYF	TGCGCCAGCAGCCAAGATTTATCCGGGACAACCTTCGAGCAGTACTTC
TRBD1	14	TRBV18	.	TRBJ2-7	CASSPWTGEDEQYF	TGTGCCAGCTCACCATGGACAGGGGAAGACGAGCAGTACTTC
.	17	TRBV27	.	TRBJ1-6	CASSDPFPLGYNSPLHF	TGTGCCAGCAGTGACCCCTTCCCGCTCGGGTATAATTCACCCCTCCACTTT
.	15	TRBV5-1	.	TRBJ2-1	CASSPAPRVVNEQFF	TGCGCCAGCAGCCCGGCCCCGCGGGTGGTCAATGAGCAGTTCTTC
.	17	TRBV6-4	once	TRBJ2-2	CASSDTSRALNTGELFF	TGTGCCAGCAGTGACACCTCCAGGGCTTTGAACACCGGGGAGCTGTTTTTT
.	17	TRBV12-5	.	TRBJ1-5	CASGLDRFLNDNQPQHF	TGTGCTAGTGGTTTGGACAGGTTTTTGAATGACAATCAGCCCCAGCATTTT
TRBD1	12	TRBV5-1	few	TRBJ2-7	CASREGQGEQYF	TGCGCCAGCAGGGAGGGACAGGGCGAGCAGTACTTC
TRBD1	16	TRBV7-3	.	TRBJ2-1	CASSLQGQGAQNEQFF	TGTGCCAGCAGCTTACAGGGACAGGGGGCGCAAAATGAGCAGTTCTTC
.	15	TRBV4-2	.	TRBJ2-1	CASSRTSNRYNEQFF	TGTGCCAGCAGCCGGACTTCTAATAGGTACAATGAGCAGTTCTTC
.	12	TRBV19	.	TRBJ1-5	CASSNVVEPQHF	TGTGCCAGTAGTAACGTAGTGGAGCCCCAGCATTTT
TRBD1	15	TRBV27	.	TRBJ1-4	CASSFPGTGGEKLFF	TGTGCCAGCAGTTTCCCCGGGACAGGAGGTGAAAAACTGTTTTTT
.	15	TRBV12-5	few	TRBJ1-4	CASESSGWGNEKLFF	TGTGCTAGTGAGAGCTCAGGGTGGGGTAATGAAAAACTGTTTTTT
TRBD1	13	TRBV19	.	TRBJ1-2	CASSNGQGYGYTF	TGTGCCAGTAGTAACGGACAGGGGTATGGCTACACCTTC
.	21	TRBV14	.	TRBJ2-6	CASSSREPRDLRRSGANVLTF	TGTGCCAGCAGCTCCAGGGAGCCACGGGACTTAAGACGCTCTGGGGCCAACGTCCTGACTTTC
TRBD1	16	TRBV7-2	.	TRBJ2-3	CASRINRGSSTDTQYF	TGTGCCAGCAGGATTAACAGGGGGTCTAGCACAGATACGCAGTATTTT
.	13	TRBV11-2	.	TRBJ2-7	CASSRALLLEQYF	TGTGCCAGCAGCCGAGCTTTATTACTCGAGCAGTACTTC
TRBD1	13	TRBV7-9	.	TRBJ2-7	CASSPQGVGKQYF	TGTGCCAGCAGCCCTCAGGGGGTTGGCAAGCAGTACTTC
TRBD1	14	TRBV11-2	.	TRBJ1-2	CASSSLGQGYGYTF	TGTGCCAGCAGCTCCCTCGGACAGGGCTATGGCTACACCTTC
.	13	TRBV28	.	TRBJ2-2	CASFRGQPGELFF	TGTGCCAGCTTTCGCGGACAGCCCGGGGAGCTGTTTTTT
.	15	TRBV6-6	.	TRBJ2-1	CASSNQGHPYNEQFF	TGTGCCAGCAGTAACCAGGGGCACCCCTACAATGAGCAGTTCTTC
.	14	TRBV11-3	.	TRBJ1-1	CASSPGGSNTEAFF	TGTGCCAGCAGCCCCGGCGGGTCGAACACTGAAGCTTTCTTT
TRBD1	14	TRBV4-2	.	TRBJ2-5	CASSQKQGEETQYF	TGTGCCAGCAGCCAAAAACAGGGGGAAGAGACCCAGTACTTC
TRBD2	15	TRBV6-7	few	TRBJ2-3	CATSRAGDCTDTQYF	TGTGCCACCTCCCGGGCGGGGGATTGCACAGATACGCAGTATTTT
.	19	TRBV5-1	once	TRBJ1-6	CASSLVPSGLSSYNSPLHF	TGCGCCAGCAGCTTGGTTCCGAGCGGGCTGAGCTCCTATAATTCACCCCTCCACTTT
.	15	TRBV27	.	TRBJ2-7	CASSLRSRTPYEQYF	TGTGCCAGCAGTTTAAGGTCCCGGACACCCTACGAGCAGTACTTC